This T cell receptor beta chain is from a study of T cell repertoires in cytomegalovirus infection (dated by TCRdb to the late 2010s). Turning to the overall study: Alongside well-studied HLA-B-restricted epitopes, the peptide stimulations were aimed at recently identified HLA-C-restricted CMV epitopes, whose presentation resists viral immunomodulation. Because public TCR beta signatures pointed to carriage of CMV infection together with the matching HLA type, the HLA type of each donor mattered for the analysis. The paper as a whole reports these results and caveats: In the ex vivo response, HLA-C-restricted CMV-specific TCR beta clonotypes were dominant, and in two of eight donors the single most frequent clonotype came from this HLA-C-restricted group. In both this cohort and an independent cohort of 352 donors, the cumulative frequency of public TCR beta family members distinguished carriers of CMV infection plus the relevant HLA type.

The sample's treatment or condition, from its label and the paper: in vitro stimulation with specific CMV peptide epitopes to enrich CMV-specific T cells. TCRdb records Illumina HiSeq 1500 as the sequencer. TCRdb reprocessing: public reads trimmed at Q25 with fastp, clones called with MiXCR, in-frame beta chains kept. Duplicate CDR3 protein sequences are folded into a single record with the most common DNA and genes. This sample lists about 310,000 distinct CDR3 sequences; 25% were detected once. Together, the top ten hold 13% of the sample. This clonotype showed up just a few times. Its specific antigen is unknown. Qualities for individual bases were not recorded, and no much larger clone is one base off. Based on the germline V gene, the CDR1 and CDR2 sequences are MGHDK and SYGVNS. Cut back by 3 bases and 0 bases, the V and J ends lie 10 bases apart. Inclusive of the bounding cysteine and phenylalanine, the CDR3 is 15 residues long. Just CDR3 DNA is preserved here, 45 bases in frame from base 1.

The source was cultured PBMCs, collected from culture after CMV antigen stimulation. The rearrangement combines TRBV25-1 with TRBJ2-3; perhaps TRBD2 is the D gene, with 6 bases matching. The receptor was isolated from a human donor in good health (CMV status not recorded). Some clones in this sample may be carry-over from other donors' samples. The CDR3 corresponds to CASSEAGYSTDTQYF. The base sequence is TGTGCCAGCAGTGAGGCGGGGTATAGCACAGATACGCAGTATTTT.